Below, one T cell receptor (beta chain) is given with its context. The junction shows a germline mismatch at one end, possibly a read error. Specified treatment: treatment-naive control, cytoreductive nephrectomy. The entry originates in a study of radiation and T cells in renal cell carcinoma. Using immunoSEQ multiplex PCR, the repertoire was profiled, and TCRdb retains in-frame clones only, with some absent. The table records 15,000 to 17,000 clones, 50% to 60% of them present only once. CDR1 is MNHNS, CDR2 SASEGT, per germline. This CDR3 comprises 15 residues. The receptor's source is a man aged 50 to 59 with renal cell carcinoma. Sample: tumor tissue, taken from a patient whose treatment was nephrectomy without radiotherapy. The genes are TRBV6-1 and TRBJ1-3; D not certain. CDR3 nucleotide sequence: TGTGCCATCAGTGAAGGATCCGGGTCCGGAAACACCATATATTTT. Translating gives CAISEGSGSGNTIYF.